Following are 15 T cell receptor beta chains from one sample sequenced in a study of blood T cell repertoires in COVID-19. Data came from immunoSEQ multiplex PCR; TCRdb stores just in-frame clones and leaves some out. The sample consists of about 280,000 clones, around 86% of them appearing once. Specimen: peripheral blood. These receptors were obtained from a human donor in a cohort sampled during active COVID-19.

J is TRBJ2-1 and V is TRBV3-1 (or the pseudogene TRBV3-2), with TRBD2 matching over 8 bases. Germline CDR1 LGHDT, CDR2 YNNKEL (reference sequence). Losses at the gene ends were 1 base for V and 6 bases for J; bases not matched to a gene: 5. This CDR3 has 15 residues. CDR3 bases: TGTGCCAGCAGCCAAGTAAGCGGGAGTTTCAATGAGCAGTTCTTC. Its protein product is CASSQVSGSFNEQFF.

The chain is built from TRBV15 and TRBJ2-7; TRBD2 matches at 12 bases. Germline lookup yields CDR1 LNHNV and CDR2 YYDKDF (reference sequence). V lost 0 bases and J lost 2; bases outside the gene matches: 5. The CDR3 spans 17 residues. CDR3 DNA: TGTGCCACCAGCAGAGATAGGGGGACTAGCGGGCCCTACGAGCAGTACTTC. It translates to CATSRDRGTSGPYEQYF. Using reference TRBV15 and TRBJ2-7 for the parts outside the CDR3, the full variable domain is DAMVIQNPRYQVTQFGKPVTLSCSQTLNHNVMYWYQQKSSQAPKLLFHYYDKDFNNEADTPDNFQSRRPNTSFCFLDIRSPGLGDTAMYLCATSRDRGTSGPYEQYFGPGTRLTVT.

In DNA form, the CDR3 reads TGTGCCAGCAGTCCTGCCCAGCGGTACGAGCAGTACTTC. This codes for CASSPAQRYEQYF. The V and J genes are TRBV12-3 or TRBV12-4 and TRBJ2-7; the D gene is possibly TRBD2 (5 bases). The CDR3 spans 13 residues. Trimming pared 5 bases from V and 4 bases from J, leaving 12 bases between.

V usage is TRBV28 and J usage is TRBJ2-1; D perhaps matches TRBD2 (5 bases). This CDR3 is built from 15 residues. Germline V gene sequence: CDR1 MDHEN, CDR2 SYDVKM. With 11 bases removed from V and 1 base from J, the gap between germline ends came to 18 bases. The CDR3 DNA reads as TGTGCCGTCTCTTCTGCGGGTAGGTCCTACAATGAGCAGTTCTTC. The encoded protein is CAVSSAGRSYNEQFF. Looking up the rest from reference TRBV28 and TRBJ2-1 gives the full variable domain: DVKVTQSSRYLVKRTGEKVFLECVQDMDHENMFWYRQDPGLGLRLIYFSYDVKMKEKGDIPEGYSVSREKKERFSLILESASTNQTSMYLCAVSSAGRSYNEQFFGPGTRLTVL.

CDR3 protein: CASSPRDRGGGNEQFF. CDR3 nucleotides: TGTGCCAGCAGCCCCCGGGACAGGGGCGGCGGCAATGAGCAGTTCTTC. V and J are TRBV5-8 and TRBJ2-1; the match to TRBD1 covers 10 bases. Unmatched junction bases numbered 10, after V lost 4 bases and J lost 6 bases. The CDR3 contains 16 residues. Germline V gene lookup returns CDR1 SGHTS and CDR2 YDEGEE.

The chain combines TRBV3-1 (or the pseudogene TRBV3-2) with TRBJ2-1; 8 bases are a match to TRBD1. The CDR3 runs 16 residues. The V gene end was trimmed by 1 base and the J gene end by 6 bases; junction bases not matched to a gene: 8. CDR1 and CDR2 (germline): LGHDT, YNNKEL (reference sequence). The CDR3 loop is CASSQGSGQVGNEQFF. CDR3 coding DNA: TGTGCCAGCAGCCAAGGTTCGGGACAGGTGGGCAATGAGCAGTTCTTC.

The V and J genes are TRBV12-5 and TRBJ1-1; a possible D gene is TRBD1 (5 bases). CDR1 is LGHNT and CDR2 is FRNRAP in the germline V gene. The CDR3 has 16 amino acids. V lost 0 bases to trimming and J lost 3 bases, with 14 bases between them. The CDR3 nucleotides are TGTGCTAGTGGTTTGGTTCAAAGGGGTTCGTACACTGAAGCTTTCTTT. It translates to CASGLVQRGSYTEAFF. Looking up the rest from reference TRBV12-5 and TRBJ1-1 gives the full variable domain: DARVTQTPRHKVTEMGQEVTMRCQPILGHNTVFWYRQTMMQGLELLAYFRNRAPLDDSGMPKDRFSAEMPDATLATLKIQPSEPRDSAVYFCASGLVQRGSYTEAFFGQGTRLTVV.

V is TRBV4-2 and J is TRBJ2-3; D perhaps matches TRBD2 (7 bases). CDR1 is LGHNA, CDR2 YNFKEQ, per germline. The CDR3 has 14 amino acids. The V end lost 4 bases, the J end lost 3 bases, and 11 bases lay between the germline ends. CDR3 loop: CASSLGGVTDTQYF. As DNA, the CDR3 is TGTGCCAGCAGCCTAGGGGGGGTAACAGATACGCAGTATTTT.

The V and J genes are TRBV18 and TRBJ2-5, with D tentatively TRBD2 (7 bases). CDR3 length: 14 amino acids. Germline V lookup: CDR1 KGHSH, CDR2 LQKENI. V was clipped by 3 bases and J by 4 bases, with 12 bases between them. The CDR3 DNA follows: TGTGCCAGCTCACCCGGCGGGGGCACAGAGACCCAGTACTTC. Translation gives CASSPGGGTETQYF.

The rearrangement joins TRBV7-3 to TRBJ2-1, with TRBD2 matching over 7 bases. Germline CDR1 is SGHTA and CDR2 is FQGTGA. The CDR3 sequence is 17 residues long. Trimming took 3 bases from V and 7 from J; bases not matched to a gene: 15. The CDR3 spells CASSFSPTRGSLNEQFF. Here the CDR3 DNA reads TGTGCCAGCAGCTTTAGTCCGACTCGCGGGAGTCTAAATGAGCAGTTCTTC.

The rearrangement joins TRBV7-2 to TRBJ1-2, with 9 bases matching TRBD1. Trimming took 5 bases from V and 5 from J; bases not matched to a gene: 3. Per the germline V gene, CDR1 is SGHTA and CDR2 is FQGNSA. This CDR3 contains 13 residues. The CDR3 region has the DNA TGTGCCAGCAGCGTCGGACAGGGGTATGGCTACACCTTC. Protein: CASSVGQGYGYTF.

The chain recombines TRBV5-1 with TRBJ2-5, with D perhaps TRBD1 (5 bases). Per the germline V gene, CDR1 is SGHRS and CDR2 is YFSETQ. The CDR3 extends over 16 amino acids. V lost 0 bases and J lost 3, with 15 bases in between. The CDR3 protein is CASSLAFLTEKETQYF. CDR3 DNA sequence: TGCGCCAGCAGCTTGGCCTTTTTGACAGAGAAAGAGACCCAGTACTTC.

This chain links TRBV29-1 with TRBJ2-3; 9 nucleotides agree with TRBD2. CDR3 length: 15 amino acids. Germline values: CDR1 SQVTM, CDR2 ANQGSEA. V was pared by 4 bases and J by 3 bases, with 8 bases of the junction left unmatched. The CDR3 sequence: CSVGGAGGMTDTQYF. The CDR3 DNA follows: TGCAGCGTTGGTGGAGCGGGAGGAATGACAGATACGCAGTATTTT.

The chain recombines TRBV11-3 with TRBJ1-5; tentatively, D is TRBD1 (6 bases). Trimming shortened V by 11 bases and J by 5 bases, and 13 bases separated the two germline ends. Germline V gives CDR1 SGHNT, CDR2 YENEEA. The CDR3 is 12 residues long. The CDR3 sequence: CARKGVDQPQHF. The CDR3 bases are TGTGCCCGAAAGGGGGTCGATCAGCCCCAGCATTTT.

This clone was observed many times. The rearrangement uses TRBV19 and TRBJ2-2, with TRBD2 matching 10 bases. Per the germline V gene, CDR1 is LNHDA and CDR2 is SQIVND (reference sequence). This CDR3 spans 18 amino acids. Trimming took 0 bases from V and 5 from J; bases not matched to a gene: 9. The CDR3 region is CASSIDWVAGGWTGELFF. The CDR3 nucleotides are TGTGCCAGTAGTATAGATTGGGTAGCGGGAGGATGGACCGGGGAGCTGTTTTTT.